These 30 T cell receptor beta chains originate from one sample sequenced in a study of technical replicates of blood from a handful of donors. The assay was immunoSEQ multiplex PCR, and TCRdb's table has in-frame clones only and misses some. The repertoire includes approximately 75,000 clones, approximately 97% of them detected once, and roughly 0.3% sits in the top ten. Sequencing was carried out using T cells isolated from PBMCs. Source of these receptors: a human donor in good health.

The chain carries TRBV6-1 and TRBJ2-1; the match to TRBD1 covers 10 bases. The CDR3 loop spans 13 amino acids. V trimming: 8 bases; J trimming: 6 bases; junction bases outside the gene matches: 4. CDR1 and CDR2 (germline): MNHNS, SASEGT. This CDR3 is CASGGTGANEQFF. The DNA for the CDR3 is TGTGCCAGCGGGGGGACAGGGGCCAATGAGCAGTTCTTC.

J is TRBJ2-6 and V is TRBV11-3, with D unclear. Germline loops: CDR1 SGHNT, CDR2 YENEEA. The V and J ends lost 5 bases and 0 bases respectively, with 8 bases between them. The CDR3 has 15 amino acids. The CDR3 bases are TGTGCCAGCAGCCCTCGGAGCTCTGGGGCCAACGTCCTGACTTTC. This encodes CASSPRSSGANVLTF.

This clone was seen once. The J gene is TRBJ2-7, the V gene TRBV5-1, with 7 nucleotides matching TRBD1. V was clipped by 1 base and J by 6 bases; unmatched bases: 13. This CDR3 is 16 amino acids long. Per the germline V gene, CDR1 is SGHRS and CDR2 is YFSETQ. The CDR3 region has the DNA TGCGCCAGCAGCTTGAATCCGGCAGGGGGATTTGGCGAGCAGTACTTC. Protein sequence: CASSLNPAGGFGEQYF.

Here the CDR3 reads CASSRGETGGPNEQFF. The CDR3 DNA reads as TGTGCCAGCAGCCGGGGGGAGACAGGGGGACCTAATGAGCAGTTCTTC. The genes are TRBV7-9 and TRBJ2-1; 9 nucleotides align to TRBD1. Germline CDR1 and CDR2: SEHNR and FQNEAQ (reference sequence). The trim removed 5 bases at V and 7 bases at J, leaving 12 bases unmatched. CDR3 length: 16 residues.

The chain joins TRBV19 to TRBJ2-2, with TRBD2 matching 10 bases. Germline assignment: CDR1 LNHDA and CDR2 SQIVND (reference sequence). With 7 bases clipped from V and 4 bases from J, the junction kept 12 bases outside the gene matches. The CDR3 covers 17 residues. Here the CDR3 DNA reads TGTGCCAGTACTAGTGGTACTAGCGGGATGGTCACCGGGGAGCTGTTTTTT. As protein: CASTSGTSGMVTGELFF. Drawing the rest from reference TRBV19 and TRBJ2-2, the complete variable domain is DGGITQSPKYLFRKEGQNVTLSCEQNLNHDAMYWYRQDPGQGLRLIYYSQIVNDFQKGDIAEGYSVSREKKESFPLTVTSAQKNPTAFYLCASTSGTSGMVTGELFFGEGSRLTVL.

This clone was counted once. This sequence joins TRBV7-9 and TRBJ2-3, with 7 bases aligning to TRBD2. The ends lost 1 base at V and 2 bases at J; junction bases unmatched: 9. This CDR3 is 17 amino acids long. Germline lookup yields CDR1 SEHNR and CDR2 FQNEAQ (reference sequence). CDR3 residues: CASSLDFRGRATDTQYF. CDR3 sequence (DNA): TGTGCCAGCAGCTTAGATTTCCGGGGGAGGGCCACAGATACGCAGTATTTT.

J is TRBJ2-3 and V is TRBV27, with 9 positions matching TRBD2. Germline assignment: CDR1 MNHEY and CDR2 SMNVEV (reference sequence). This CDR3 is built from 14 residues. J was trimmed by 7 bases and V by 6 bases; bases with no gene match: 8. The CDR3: CASRTGLAINTQYF. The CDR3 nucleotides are TGTGCCAGCAGGACGGGACTAGCTATTAATACGCAGTATTTT.

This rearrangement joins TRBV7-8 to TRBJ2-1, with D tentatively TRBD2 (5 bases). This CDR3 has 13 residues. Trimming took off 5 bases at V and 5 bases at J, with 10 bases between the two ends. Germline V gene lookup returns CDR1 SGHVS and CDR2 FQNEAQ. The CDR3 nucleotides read TGTGCCAGCAGCCTCGGACTTAACAATGAGCAGTTCTTC. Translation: CASSLGLNNEQFF.

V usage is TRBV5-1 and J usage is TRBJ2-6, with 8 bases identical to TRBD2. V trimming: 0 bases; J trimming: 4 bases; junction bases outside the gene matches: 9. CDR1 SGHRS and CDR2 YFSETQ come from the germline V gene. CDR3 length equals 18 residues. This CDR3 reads CASSLESGLVGGANVLTF. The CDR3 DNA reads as TGCGCCAGCAGCTTGGAATCGGGACTAGTCGGCGGGGCCAACGTCCTGACTTTC.

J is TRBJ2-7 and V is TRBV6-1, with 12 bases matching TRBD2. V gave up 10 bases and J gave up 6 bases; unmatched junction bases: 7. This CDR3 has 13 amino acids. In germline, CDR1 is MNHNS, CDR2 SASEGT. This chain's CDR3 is CAIRLAGEIEQYF. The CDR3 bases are TGTGCCATTAGACTAGCGGGAGAAATCGAGCAGTACTTC.

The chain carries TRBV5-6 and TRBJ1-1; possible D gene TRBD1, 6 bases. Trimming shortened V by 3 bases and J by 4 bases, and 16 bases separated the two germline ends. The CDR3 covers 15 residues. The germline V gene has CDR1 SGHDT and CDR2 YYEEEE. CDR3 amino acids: CASSWEGTTGTEAFF. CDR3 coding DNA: TGTGCCAGCAGCTGGGAAGGGACAACGGGCACTGAAGCTTTCTTT.

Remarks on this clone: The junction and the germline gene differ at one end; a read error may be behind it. This CDR3 reads CACRNEGTIEKLFF. The DNA for the CDR3 is TGTGCCTGCAGAAACGAAGGGACAATTGAAAAACTGTTTTTT. The gene calls are TRBV6-6 and TRBJ1-4, with TRBD1 as a possible D gene (6 bases). The CDR3 is made up of 14 amino acids. Germline CDR1 and CDR2: MNHNY and SVGAGI (reference sequence).

The CDR3 sequence: CASSERDMETQYF. Written as DNA, the CDR3 is TGTGCCAGCAGCGAACGAGACATGGAGACCCAGTACTTC. V is TRBV9 and J is TRBJ2-5; unclear D gene. This CDR3 contains 13 residues. V lost 3 bases and J lost 5, with 11 bases in between. The germline CDR1 and CDR2 sequences are SGDLS and YYNGEE.

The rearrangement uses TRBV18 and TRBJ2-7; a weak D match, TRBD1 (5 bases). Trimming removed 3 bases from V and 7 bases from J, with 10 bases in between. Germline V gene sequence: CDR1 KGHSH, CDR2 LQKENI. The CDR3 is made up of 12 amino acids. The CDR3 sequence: CASSPLKGEQYF. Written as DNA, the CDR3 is TGTGCCAGCTCACCGCTTAAGGGGGAGCAGTACTTC.

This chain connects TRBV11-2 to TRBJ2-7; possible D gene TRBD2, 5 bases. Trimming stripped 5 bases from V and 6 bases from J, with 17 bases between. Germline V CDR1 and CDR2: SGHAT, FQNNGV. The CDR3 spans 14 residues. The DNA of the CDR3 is TGTGCCAGCAGCCTGGACTCCCTGGCTGTCGAGCAGTACTTC. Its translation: CASSLDSLAVEQYF.

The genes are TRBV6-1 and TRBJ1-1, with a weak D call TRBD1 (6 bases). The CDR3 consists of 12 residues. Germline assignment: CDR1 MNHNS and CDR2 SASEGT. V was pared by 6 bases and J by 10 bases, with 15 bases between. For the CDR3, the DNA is TGTGCCAGCAGGCCCCACAGGGTCGCAGCTTTCTTT. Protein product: CASRPHRVAAFF.

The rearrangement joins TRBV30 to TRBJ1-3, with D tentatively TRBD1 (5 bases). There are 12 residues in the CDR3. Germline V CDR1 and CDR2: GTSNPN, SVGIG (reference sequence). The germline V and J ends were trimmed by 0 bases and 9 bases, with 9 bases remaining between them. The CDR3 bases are TGTGCCTGGAGTGTACCCGGGGGCACCATATATTTT. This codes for CAWSVPGGTIYF.

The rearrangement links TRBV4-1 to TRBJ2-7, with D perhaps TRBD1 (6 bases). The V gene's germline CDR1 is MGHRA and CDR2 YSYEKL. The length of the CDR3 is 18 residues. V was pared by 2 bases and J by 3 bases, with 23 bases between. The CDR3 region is CASSQSRISRGKGYEQYF. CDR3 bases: TGCGCCAGCAGCCAAAGCCGAATCTCAAGGGGGAAGGGCTACGAGCAGTACTTC.

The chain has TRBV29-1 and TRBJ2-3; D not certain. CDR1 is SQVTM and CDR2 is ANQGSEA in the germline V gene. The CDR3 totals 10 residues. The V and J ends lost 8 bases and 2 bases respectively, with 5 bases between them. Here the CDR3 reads CSTNTDTQYF. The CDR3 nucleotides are TGCAGCACAAACACAGATACGCAGTATTTT.

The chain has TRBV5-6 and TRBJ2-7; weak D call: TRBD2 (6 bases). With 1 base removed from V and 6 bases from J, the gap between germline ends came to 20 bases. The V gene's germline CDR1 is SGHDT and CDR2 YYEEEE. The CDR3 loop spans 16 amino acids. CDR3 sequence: CASSLRLSGVSGEQYF. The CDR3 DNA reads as TGTGCCAGCAGCTTGAGGTTGTCGGGGGTCTCTGGCGAGCAGTACTTC.

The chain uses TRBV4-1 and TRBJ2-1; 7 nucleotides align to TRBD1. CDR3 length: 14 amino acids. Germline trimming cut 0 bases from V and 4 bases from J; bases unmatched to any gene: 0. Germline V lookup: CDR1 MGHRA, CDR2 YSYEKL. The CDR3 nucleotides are TGCGCCAGCAGCCAAGAGACAGGGTACAATGAGCAGTTCTTC. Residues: CASSQETGYNEQFF.

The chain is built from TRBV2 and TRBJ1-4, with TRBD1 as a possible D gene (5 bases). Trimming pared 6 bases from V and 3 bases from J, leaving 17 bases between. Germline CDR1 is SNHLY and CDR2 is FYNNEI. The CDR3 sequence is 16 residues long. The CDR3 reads CASRDTWGVANEKLFF. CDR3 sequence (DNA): TGTGCCAGCAGGGACACCTGGGGGGTTGCTAATGAAAAACTGTTTTTT.

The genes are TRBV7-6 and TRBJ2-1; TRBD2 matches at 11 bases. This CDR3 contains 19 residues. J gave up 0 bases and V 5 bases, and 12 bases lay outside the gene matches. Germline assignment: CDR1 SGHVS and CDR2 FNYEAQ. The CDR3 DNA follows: TGTGCCAGCAGCCGGGGTTGGCTAGCGGGAGGCAGCTCCTACAATGAGCAGTTCTTC. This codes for CASSRGWLAGGSSYNEQFF. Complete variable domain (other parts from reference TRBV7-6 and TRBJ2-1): GAGVSQSPRYKVTKRGQDVALRCDPISGHVSLYWYRQALGQGPEFLTYFNYEAQQDKSGLPNDRFSAERPEGSISTLTIQRTEQRDSAMYRCASSRGWLAGGSSYNEQFFGPGTRLTVL.

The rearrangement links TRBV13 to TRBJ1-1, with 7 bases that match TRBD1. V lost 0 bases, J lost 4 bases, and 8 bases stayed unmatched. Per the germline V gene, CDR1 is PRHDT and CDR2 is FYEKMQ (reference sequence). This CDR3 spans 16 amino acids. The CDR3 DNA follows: TGTGCCAGCAGCTTAGGTCCTGTGACAGGGACCACTGAAGCTTTCTTT. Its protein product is CASSLGPVTGTTEAFF.

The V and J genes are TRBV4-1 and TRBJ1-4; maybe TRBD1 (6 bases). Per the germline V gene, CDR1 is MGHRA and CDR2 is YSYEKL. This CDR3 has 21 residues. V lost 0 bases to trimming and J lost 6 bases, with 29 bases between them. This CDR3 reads CASSQDSVGQGSLLMYEKLFF. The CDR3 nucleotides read TGCGCCAGCAGCCAAGATTCAGTGGGGCAGGGGAGTCTTTTGATGTATGAAAAACTGTTTTTT.

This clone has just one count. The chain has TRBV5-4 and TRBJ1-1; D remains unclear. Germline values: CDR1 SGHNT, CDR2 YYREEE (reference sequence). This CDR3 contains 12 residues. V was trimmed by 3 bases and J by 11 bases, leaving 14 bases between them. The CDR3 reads CASSYRVGDAFF. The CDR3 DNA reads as TGTGCCAGCAGCTACCGGGTCGGAGATGCTTTCTTT.

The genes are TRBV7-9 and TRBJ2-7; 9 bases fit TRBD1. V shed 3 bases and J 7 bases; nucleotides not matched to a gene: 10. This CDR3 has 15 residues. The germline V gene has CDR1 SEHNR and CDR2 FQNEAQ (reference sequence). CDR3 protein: CASSLATGGQKEQYF. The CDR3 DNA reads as TGTGCCAGCAGCTTGGCGACAGGGGGACAAAAAGAGCAGTACTTC.

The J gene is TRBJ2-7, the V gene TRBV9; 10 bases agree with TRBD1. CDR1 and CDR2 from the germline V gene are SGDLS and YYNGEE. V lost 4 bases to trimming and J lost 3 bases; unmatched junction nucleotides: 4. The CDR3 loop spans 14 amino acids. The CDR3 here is CASSPGQGYYEQYF. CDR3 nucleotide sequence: TGTGCCAGCAGCCCGGGACAGGGGTACTACGAGCAGTACTTC.

The CDR3 DNA follows: TGTGCCAGCAGCCAAGCTCAGCGGGGGACCCAGTACTTC. It yields the protein CASSQAQRGTQYF. V usage is TRBV14 and J usage is TRBJ2-5; TRBD2 matches 7 bases. Trimming removed 1 base from V and 7 bases from J; junction bases left unmatched: 3. Per the germline V gene, CDR1 is SGHDN and CDR2 is FVKESK. The CDR3 spans 13 residues.

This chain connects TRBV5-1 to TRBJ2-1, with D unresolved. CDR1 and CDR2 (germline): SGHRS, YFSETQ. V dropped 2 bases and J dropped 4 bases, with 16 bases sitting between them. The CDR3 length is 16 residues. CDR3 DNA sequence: TGCGCCAGCAGCTTTCGAGGCCGCACTTCTTACAATGAGCAGTTCTTC. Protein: CASSFRGRTSYNEQFF.